These 3 T cell receptor beta chains were all obtained from the same sample, sequenced in a study of cytomegalovirus exposure and HLA in healthy donors. Sequenced by immunoSEQ multiplex PCR; TCRdb stores in-frame clones only, minus some. The repertoire holds approximately 180,000 clones, with roughly 83% as singletons. Input material: PBMCs. Source of these receptors: a woman younger than 35 in good health and CMV-seronegative.

The CDR3 DNA reads TGTGCCAGCTCCAGGTTGGCGTCGAATGAGCAGTTCTTC. Protein: CASSRLASNEQFF. V and J are TRBV7-9 and TRBJ2-1; D is unresolved. This CDR3 has 13 amino acids. Germline V gene sequence: CDR1 SEHNR, CDR2 FQNEAQ (reference sequence). The V end lost 8 bases, the J end lost 7 bases, and 15 bases lay between the germline ends. Full variable domain (remainder filled in from reference TRBV7-9 and TRBJ2-1): DTGVSQNPRHKITKRGQNVTFRCDPISEHNRLYWYRQTLGQGPEFLTYFQNEAQLEKSRLLSDRFSAERPKGSFSTLEIQRTEQGDSAMYLCASSRLASNEQFFGPGTRLTVL.

This clone appeared a few times. V gene TRBV25-1 combines with J gene TRBJ2-1, with 8 bases lining up with TRBD1. This CDR3 has 15 residues. V was pared by 3 bases and J by 4 bases, with 5 bases of the junction left unmatched. Germline-derived CDR1 and CDR2 are MGHDK and SYGVNS. CDR3 DNA sequence: TGTGCCAGCAGTGATAGAAGGACAGGGTACAATGAGCAGTTCTTC. It yields the protein CASSDRRTGYNEQFF.

The rearrangement uses TRBV5-1 and TRBJ2-1; TRBD2 matches 9 bases. CDR1 and CDR2 from the germline V gene are SGHRS and YFSETQ. J gave up 7 bases and V 7 bases, and 12 bases lay outside the gene matches. The CDR3 loop spans 15 amino acids. The CDR3 bases are TGCGCCAGCCGATCCGAAGCTAGCGGGGCGAATGAGCAGTTCTTC. Protein product: CASRSEASGANEQFF.